This record concerns one TCR beta chain sequence. The source of the sample is a study of siplizumab effects on memory and regulatory T cells. Some clones are missing from TCRdb's copy, which holds only in-frame ones; the method was immunoSEQ multiplex PCR. The sample lists over 85,000 clones, around 95% occurring once. CDR3 size: 14 residues. Germline trimming cut 5 bases from V and 7 bases from J; bases unmatched to any gene: 7. Germline V gene lookup returns CDR1 SGHNT and CDR2 YYREEE (reference sequence). The sample consisted of naive CD4+ T cells sorted from blood. The sequence was obtained from a human donor in good health. The chain links TRBV5-4 to TRBJ1-2; TRBD1 aligns across 11 bases. The CDR3 sequence is CASRSGTGGFGYTF. The CDR3 DNA reads TGTGCCAGCAGATCCGGGACAGGGGGTTTTGGCTACACCTTC. Full variable domain (remainder filled in from reference TRBV5-4 and TRBJ1-2): ETGVTQSPTHLIKTRGQQVTLRCSSQSGHNTVSWYQQALGQGPQFIFQYYREEENGRGNFPPRFSGLQFPNYSSELNVNALELDDSALYLCASRSGTGGFGYTFGSGTRLTVV.